These T cell receptor beta chains were read from a single sample in a study of tumor and adjacent non-tumor tissue in lung cancer. TCRdb fed the multiplex PCR reads into MiXCR, producing one record per CDR3 protein. The sample records about 75,000 distinct CDR3 sequences, around two thirds being singletons. Source material: distant non-tumor lung tissue. The receptors come from a woman in her fifties or sixties with non-small cell lung cancer. The CDR3 runs from the conserved cysteine through the conserved F or W. Each record gives: J gene, V gene, D gene, clone size, CDR3 protein, CDR3 DNA. D genes are given only for firm matches. Clone size is given for some rows only: seen once, a few or many times, or a class if the clone is expanded.

J gene: TRBJ2-3; V gene: TRBV6-5; D gene: .; clone size: many; CDR3 protein: CASSYVATDTQYF; CDR3 DNA: TGTGCCAGCAGTTACGTGGCCACAGATACGCAGTATTTT
J gene: TRBJ1-2; V gene: TRBV12-3/TRBV12-4; D gene: .; clone size: .; CDR3 protein: CASSPGPGPTIYGYTF; CDR3 DNA: TGTGCCAGCAGCCCTGGACCAGGGCCTACTATCTATGGTTACACCTTC
J gene: TRBJ2-7; V gene: TRBV6-1; D gene: .; clone size: .; CDR3 protein: CANCGGTAAYEQYF; CDR3 DNA: TGTGCCAACTGTGGGGGCACTGCGGCCTACGAGCAGTACTTC
J gene: TRBJ2-3; V gene: TRBV28; D gene: .; clone size: .; CDR3 protein: CTSSPSLLGTDTQYF; CDR3 DNA: TGTACCAGCAGCCCCTCGTTGTTGGGCACAGATACGCAGTATTTT
J gene: TRBJ1-2; V gene: TRBV6-5; D gene: .; clone size: many; CDR3 protein: CASRPLGGGNYGYTF; CDR3 DNA: TGTGCCAGCAGACCCCTTGGGGGGGGCAACTATGGCTACACCTTC
J gene: TRBJ1-2; V gene: TRBV20-1; D gene: .; clone size: .; CDR3 protein: CSALATMGFNYGYTF; CDR3 DNA: TGCAGTGCTCTCGCGACAATGGGGTTTAACTATGGCTACACCTTC
J gene: TRBJ1-4; V gene: TRBV7-8; D gene: .; clone size: .; CDR3 protein: CVSSLVRAPNEKLFF; CDR3 DNA: TGTGTCAGCAGCTTAGTCAGGGCGCCTAATGAAAAACTGTTTTTT
J gene: TRBJ2-7; V gene: TRBV4-1; D gene: .; clone size: many; CDR3 protein: CASSQDRQSYEQYF; CDR3 DNA: TGCGCCAGCAGCCAAGATCGTCAGTCCTACGAGCAGTACTTC
J gene: TRBJ1-2; V gene: TRBV30; D gene: .; clone size: .; CDR3 protein: CTWRTRDYGYTF; CDR3 DNA: TGTACCTGGAGGACCAGGGACTATGGCTACACCTTC
J gene: TRBJ1-3; V gene: TRBV20-1; D gene: .; clone size: .; CDR3 protein: CGASAGVVSGNTIYF; CDR3 DNA: TGCGGTGCTAGCGCAGGGGTTGTGTCTGGAAACACCATATATTTT
J gene: TRBJ1-1; V gene: TRBV12-3/TRBV12-4; D gene: TRBD1; clone size: few; CDR3 protein: CASSLDRDNTEAFF; CDR3 DNA: TGTGCCAGCAGTTTGGACAGGGACAACACTGAAGCTTTCTTT
J gene: TRBJ1-2; V gene: TRBV7-9; D gene: .; clone size: .; CDR3 protein: CASSLKARGDYGYTF; CDR3 DNA: TGTGCCAGCAGCTTAAAGGCAAGGGGCGACTATGGCTACACCTTC
J gene: TRBJ2-1; V gene: TRBV11-1; D gene: .; clone size: .; CDR3 protein: CVSNLPPLDEQSF; CDR3 DNA: TGTGTCAGCAACTTACCTCCACTGGATGAGCAGTCCTTC
J gene: TRBJ1-6; V gene: TRBV20-1; D gene: .; clone size: many; CDR3 protein: CSARQVSYNSPLHF; CDR3 DNA: TGCAGTGCTAGACAGGTTTCCTATAATTCACCCCTCCACTTT
J gene: TRBJ2-3; V gene: TRBV6-1; D gene: .; clone size: .; CDR3 protein: CASSEAPAEAIDTQYF; CDR3 DNA: TGTGCCAGCAGTGAAGCACCGGCGGAAGCCATTGATACGCAGTATTTT
J gene: TRBJ2-5; V gene: TRBV29-1; D gene: TRBD2; clone size: .; CDR3 protein: CSVAVNSGRDVETQYF; CDR3 DNA: TGCAGCGTCGCCGTCAATAGCGGGAGGGATGTGGAGACCCAGTACTTC
J gene: TRBJ2-1; V gene: TRBV10-3; D gene: TRBD2; clone size: many; CDR3 protein: CATAAGGSYNEQFF; CDR3 DNA: TGTGCCACGGCCGCCGGGGGGTCCTACAATGAGCAGTTCTTC
J gene: TRBJ2-1; V gene: TRBV5-1; D gene: TRBD2; clone size: once; CDR3 protein: CASSWGGTQYNEQFF; CDR3 DNA: TGCGCCAGCAGCTGGGGGGGGACCCAATACAATGAGCAGTTCTTC
J gene: TRBJ2-5; V gene: TRBV19; D gene: TRBD2; clone size: .; CDR3 protein: CASSISSGRGETQYF; CDR3 DNA: TGTGCCAGTAGTATCAGTAGCGGGAGAGGAGAGACCCAGTACTTC
J gene: TRBJ2-1; V gene: TRBV7-3; D gene: .; clone size: few; CDR3 protein: CASSRSQQNEQFF; CDR3 DNA: TGTGCCAGCAGCCGTAGTCAGCAAAATGAGCAGTTCTTC
J gene: TRBJ2-3; V gene: TRBV4-2; D gene: TRBD2; clone size: .; CDR3 protein: CASSQDVIISGRADPDTQYF; CDR3 DNA: TGTGCCAGCAGCCAAGATGTGATCATCAGCGGGAGGGCCGACCCAGATACGCAGTATTTT
J gene: TRBJ2-7; V gene: TRBV12-3/TRBV12-4; D gene: TRBD1; clone size: .; CDR3 protein: CASSRSGTASYEQHF; CDR3 DNA: TGTGCCAGCAGTCGCTCCGGGACAGCGTCCTACGAGCAGCATTTC